This passage covers 18 T cell receptor beta chains from one sample sequenced in a study of human versus mouse CDR3 diversity and MHC coevolution. TCRdb's copy holds only in-frame clones and misses some; the assay was immunoSEQ multiplex PCR. This table holds about 83,000 clones, less than 95% found once. The sequenced sample consisted of naive CD4+ T cells from blood. Subset described: CD45RO-negative CD62L-positive naive CD4 T cells. The origin of the receptors is a person between 25 and 70 years old in good health.

V usage is TRBV5-4 and J usage is TRBJ2-7; D is perhaps TRBD1 (5 bases). This CDR3 region has 13 residues. In germline, CDR1 is SGHNT, CDR2 YYREEE (reference sequence). The V end was cut by 0 bases, the J end by 3 bases, with 7 bases between. CDR3 in DNA: TGTGCCAGCAGCTTGGTAGACAGCTACGAGCAGTACTTC. Encoded protein: CASSLVDSYEQYF.

The chain links TRBV27 to TRBJ2-1; 7 positions agree with TRBD2. The CDR3 runs 14 residues. Germline CDR1 reads MNHEY; CDR2 reads SMNVEV (reference sequence). V was clipped by 8 bases and J by 4 bases; unmatched bases: 8. CDR3 sequence: CASRQAGRYNEQFF. CDR3 DNA: TGTGCCAGCCGCCAAGCGGGACGGTACAATGAGCAGTTCTTC.

V is TRBV19 and J is TRBJ1-5; 10 bases align to TRBD1. J gave up 5 bases and V 7 bases, and 11 bases lay outside the gene matches. This CDR3 contains 16 residues. In germline, CDR1 is LNHDA, CDR2 SQIVND (reference sequence). Here the CDR3 reads CASTDPRQGAYQPQHF. Written as DNA, the CDR3 is TGTGCCAGTACCGACCCGAGACAGGGGGCCTATCAGCCCCAGCATTTT.

This sequence joins TRBV30 and TRBJ2-5; TRBD1 matches at 9 bases. The CDR3 contains 13 residues. Germline V CDR1 and CDR2: GTSNPN, SVGIG (reference sequence). With V trimmed by 4 bases and J by 5 bases, 5 bases remained unmatched. The CDR3 loop reads CAWIGQGLETQYF. In nucleotides, the CDR3 is TGTGCCTGGATCGGACAGGGGTTGGAGACCCAGTACTTC.

The chain couples TRBV4-1 to TRBJ1-6; D not resolved. The CDR3 is 16 amino acids. The germline V and J ends were trimmed by 1 base and 10 bases, with 17 bases remaining between them. Germline V gene sequence: CDR1 MGHRA, CDR2 YSYEKL. The CDR3 DNA reads TGCGCCAGCAGCCAAGGGAGGGCTAGGGCCGCATCACCCCTCCACTTT. It encodes CASSQGRARAASPLHF.

The chain has TRBV27 and TRBJ2-7, with 8 bases aligning to TRBD2. Trimming cost V 0 bases and J 3 bases; bases outside gene matches: 4. Germline CDR1 MNHEY, CDR2 SMNVEV (reference sequence). The CDR3 totals 15 residues. CDR3 protein: CASSLSPGGNYEQYF. The CDR3 region has the DNA TGTGCCAGCAGTTTATCGCCGGGAGGGAACTACGAGCAGTACTTC.

The chain joins TRBV19 to TRBJ2-1; a weak D match, TRBD1 (6 bases). The ends were cut back, 5 bases at V and 6 bases at J, with 20 bases in the middle. This CDR3 contains 16 residues. The V gene's germline CDR1 is LNHDA and CDR2 SQIVND (reference sequence). CDR3 sequence (DNA): TGTGCCAGTAGTTCCGCCGGGACAACACGCTTCAATGAGCAGTTCTTC. Amino acids: CASSSAGTTRFNEQFF.

This clone was detected only a few times. This chain links TRBV28 with TRBJ1-1; D gene ambiguous. The V end lost 6 bases, the J end lost 3 bases, and 8 bases lay between the germline ends. The CDR3 spans 12 residues. Germline CDR1 and CDR2: MDHEN and SYDVKM. CDR3 loop: CASRVRYTEAFF. The CDR3 region has the DNA TGTGCCAGCAGGGTTCGGTACACTGAAGCTTTCTTT.

The chain couples TRBV9 to TRBJ2-3; 9 bases map to TRBD1. Germline CDR1 reads SGDLS; CDR2 reads YYNGEE. The CDR3 is 15 amino acids. Losses at the gene ends were 4 bases for V and 1 base for J; bases not matched to a gene: 4. DNA of the CDR3: TGTGCCAGCAGCTCCCGGGACAGGGGCACAGATACGCAGTATTTT. It codes for CASSSRDRGTDTQYF.

DNA for the CDR3: TGCGCCAGCAGCCAAGATGGCACTAGCGGGGCCACAGATACGCAGTATTTT. Translating it yields CASSQDGTSGATDTQYF. This chain links TRBV4-1 with TRBJ2-3; 10 bases match TRBD2. There are 17 residues in the CDR3. Germline CDR1 and CDR2: MGHRA and YSYEKL. Germline trimming cut 0 bases from V and 2 bases from J; bases unmatched to any gene: 5.

The chain joins TRBV5-4 to TRBJ2-1; maybe TRBD1 (6 bases). This CDR3 has 14 amino acids. V lost 0 bases to trimming and J lost 2 bases, with 6 bases between them. Germline CDR1 is SGHNT and CDR2 is YYREEE (reference sequence). CDR3 DNA sequence: TGTGCCAGCAGCTTGGCAGGGGCCTACAATGAGCAGTTCTTC. It is translated as CASSLAGAYNEQFF.

The J gene is TRBJ2-5, the V gene TRBV5-5; 9 nucleotides match TRBD2. The junction had 11 bases not matched to a gene; V was cut back by 4 bases and J by 4 bases. This CDR3 is built from 16 residues. The germline V gene has CDR1 SGHKS and CDR2 YYEKEE (reference sequence). DNA for the CDR3: TGTGCCAGCAGCCCCGGTGCAGCGGGGGGAGGAGAGACCCAGTACTTC. Its protein product is CASSPGAAGGGETQYF. The variable domain in full, with the rest retrieved from reference TRBV5-5 and TRBJ2-5, is DAGVTQSPTHLIKTRGQQVTLRCSPISGHKSVSWYQQVLGQGPQFIFQYYEKEERGRGNFPDRFSARQFPNYSSELNVNALLLGDSALYLCASSPGAAGGGETQYFGPGTRLLVL.

V gene TRBV10-3 combines with J gene TRBJ2-7; 10 nucleotides agree with TRBD2. The CDR3 is 13 amino acids. V gave up 10 bases and J gave up 0 bases; unmatched junction bases: 3. The germline CDR1 and CDR2 sequences are ENHRY and SYGVKD. CDR3 nucleotides: TGTGCCACTGGACTAGCGGCCTCCTACGAGCAGTACTTC. Translation: CATGLAASYEQYF.

V usage is TRBV5-4 and J usage is TRBJ2-1; TRBD2 agrees at 8 bases. CDR1 and CDR2 from the germline V gene are SGHNT and YYREEE (reference sequence). The CDR3 runs 16 residues. J was trimmed by 5 bases and V by 3 bases; bases with no gene match: 10. The CDR3 reads CASSWRSGGPDNEQFF. For the CDR3, the DNA is TGTGCCAGCAGCTGGCGGTCGGGGGGGCCTGACAATGAGCAGTTCTTC.

The chain employs TRBV11-2 and TRBJ1-1; D not certain. Per germline, CDR1 SGHAT and CDR2 FQNNGV. V was clipped by 3 bases and J by 1 base, with 6 bases between them. This CDR3 contains 13 residues. The CDR3 loop is CASSLFRNTEAFF. The DNA of the CDR3 is TGTGCCAGCAGCTTGTTTAGGAACACTGAAGCTTTCTTT.

This clone was seen a few times. J is TRBJ1-2 and V is TRBV7-9; 7 bases fit TRBD1. The trim removed 1 base at V and 8 bases at J, leaving 1 base unmatched. CDR3 length: 12 amino acids. CDR1 and CDR2 from the germline V gene are SEHNR and FQNEAQ (reference sequence). The CDR3 is CASSLEGAGYTF. The CDR3 DNA follows: TGTGCCAGCAGCTTAGAGGGGGCCGGCTACACCTTC.

The gene calls are TRBV18 and TRBJ1-2; no definite D call. This CDR3 has 13 residues. The ends were cut back, 3 bases at V and 8 bases at J, with 13 bases in the middle. Germline V gene lookup returns CDR1 KGHSH and CDR2 LQKENI. The CDR3 DNA sequence: TGTGCCAGCTCACCGGGAGGCCTTGGGGGCTACACCTTC. Amino acids: CASSPGGLGGYTF. The full variable domain, its missing parts supplied by reference TRBV18 and TRBJ1-2, is NAGVMQNPRHLVRRRGQEARLRCSPMKGHSHVYWYRQLPEEGLKFMVYLQKENIIDESGMPKERFSAEFPKEGPSILRIQQVVRGDSAAYFCASSPGGLGGYTFGSGTRLTVV.

This clone showed up just once. V and J are TRBV7-2 and TRBJ2-7, with D possibly TRBD2 on 5 matching bases. Germline-derived CDR1 and CDR2 are SGHTA and FQGNSA. The germline V and J ends were trimmed by 7 bases and 4 bases, with 20 bases remaining between them. This CDR3 region has 15 residues. CDR3 in DNA: TGTGCCAGCAACCCCAGGAGTGGGAGTAAATACGAGCAGTACTTC. Translated, it gives CASNPRSGSKYEQYF. The full variable domain, rest sourced from reference TRBV7-2 and TRBJ2-7, is GAGVSQSPSNKVTEKGKDVELRCDPISGHTALYWYRQSLGQGLEFLIYFQGNSAPDKSGLPSDRFSAERTGGSVSTLTIQRTQQEDSAVYLCASNPRSGSKYEQYFGPGTRLTVT.